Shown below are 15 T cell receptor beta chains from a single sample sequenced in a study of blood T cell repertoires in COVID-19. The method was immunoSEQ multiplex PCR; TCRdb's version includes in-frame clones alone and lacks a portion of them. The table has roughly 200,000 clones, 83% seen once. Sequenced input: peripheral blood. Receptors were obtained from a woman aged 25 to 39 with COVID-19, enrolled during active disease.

CDR3 region: CASSSHTGDEQFF. The DNA for the CDR3 is TGTGCCAGCAGCTCCCACACAGGGGATGAGCAGTTCTTC. The V call is TRBV9, the J call TRBJ2-1; 7 nucleotides match TRBD1. V shed 4 bases, J shed 8 bases, and the junction held 6 bases outside the gene matches. The germline V gene has CDR1 SGDLS and CDR2 YYNGEE. This CDR3 is built from 13 residues.

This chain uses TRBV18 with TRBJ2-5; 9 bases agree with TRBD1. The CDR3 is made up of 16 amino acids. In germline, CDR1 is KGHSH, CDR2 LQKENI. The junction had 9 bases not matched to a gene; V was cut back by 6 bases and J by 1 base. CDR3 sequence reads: CASSQAGQGTQETQYF. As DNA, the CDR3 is TGTGCCAGCTCCCAAGCAGGACAGGGGACCCAAGAGACCCAGTACTTC.

CDR3 residues: CASSESGGYGYNEQFF. The CDR3 bases are TGTGCCAGCAGTGAAAGTGGCGGGTACGGCTACAATGAGCAGTTCTTC. The chain is built from TRBV25-1 and TRBJ2-1; possibly TRBD2 for D (5 bases). The CDR3 loop spans 16 amino acids. Looked up from germline, CDR1 is MGHDK and CDR2 is SYGVNS. V was pared by 2 bases and J by 3 bases, with 14 bases between.

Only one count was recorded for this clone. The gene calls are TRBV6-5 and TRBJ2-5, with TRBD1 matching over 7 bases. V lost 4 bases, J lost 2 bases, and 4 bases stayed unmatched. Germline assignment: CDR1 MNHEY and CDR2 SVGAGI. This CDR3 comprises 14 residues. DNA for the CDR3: TGTGCCAGCAGTTTCGGACAGGCACAAGAGACCCAGTACTTC. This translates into CASSFGQAQETQYF.

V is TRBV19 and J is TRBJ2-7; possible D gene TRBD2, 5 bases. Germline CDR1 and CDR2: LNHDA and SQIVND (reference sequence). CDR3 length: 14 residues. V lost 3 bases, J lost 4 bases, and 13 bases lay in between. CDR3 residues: CASSIPGLSYEQYF. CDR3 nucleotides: TGTGCCAGTAGTATCCCTGGACTTTCGTACGAGCAGTACTTC. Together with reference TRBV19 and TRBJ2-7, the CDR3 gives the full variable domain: DGGITQSPKYLFRKEGQNVTLSCEQNLNHDAMYWYRQDPGQGLRLIYYSQIVNDFQKGDIAEGYSVSREKKESFPLTVTSAQKNPTAFYLCASSIPGLSYEQYFGPGTRLTVT.

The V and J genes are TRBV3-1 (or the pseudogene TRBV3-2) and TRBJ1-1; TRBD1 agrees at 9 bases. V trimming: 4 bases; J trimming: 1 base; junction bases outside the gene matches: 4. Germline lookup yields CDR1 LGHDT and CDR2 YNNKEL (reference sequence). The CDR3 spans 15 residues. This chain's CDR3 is CASSLRDRANTEAFF. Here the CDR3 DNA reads TGTGCCAGCAGCCTCCGGGACAGGGCGAACACTGAAGCTTTCTTT.

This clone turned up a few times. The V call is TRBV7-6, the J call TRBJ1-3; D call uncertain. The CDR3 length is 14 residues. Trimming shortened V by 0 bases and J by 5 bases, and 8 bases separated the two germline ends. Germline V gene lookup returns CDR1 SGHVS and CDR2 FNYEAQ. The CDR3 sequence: CASSLARARNTIYF. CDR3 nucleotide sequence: TGTGCCAGCAGCTTAGCGCGGGCCCGAAACACCATATATTTT.

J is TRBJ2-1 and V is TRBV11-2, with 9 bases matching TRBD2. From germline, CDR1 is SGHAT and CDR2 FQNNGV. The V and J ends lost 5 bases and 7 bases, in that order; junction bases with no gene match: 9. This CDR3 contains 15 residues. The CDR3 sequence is CASSPWASGANEQFF. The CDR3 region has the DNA TGTGCCAGCAGCCCCTGGGCTAGCGGGGCAAATGAGCAGTTCTTC.

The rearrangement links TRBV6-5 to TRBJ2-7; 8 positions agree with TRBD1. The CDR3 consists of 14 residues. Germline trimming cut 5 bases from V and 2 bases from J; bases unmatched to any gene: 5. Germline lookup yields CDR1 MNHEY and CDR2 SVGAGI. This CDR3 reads CASSPTGEAYEQYF. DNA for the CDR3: TGTGCCAGCAGTCCGACAGGGGAGGCCTACGAGCAGTACTTC.

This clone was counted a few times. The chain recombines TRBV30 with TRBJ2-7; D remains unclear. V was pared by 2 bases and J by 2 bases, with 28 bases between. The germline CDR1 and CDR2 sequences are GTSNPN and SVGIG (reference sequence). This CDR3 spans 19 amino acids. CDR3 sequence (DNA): TGTGCCTGGAGTCCTCTAGTTACTATCTCAGAGACTCCGCCCTACGAGCAGTACTTC. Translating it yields CAWSPLVTISETPPYEQYF.

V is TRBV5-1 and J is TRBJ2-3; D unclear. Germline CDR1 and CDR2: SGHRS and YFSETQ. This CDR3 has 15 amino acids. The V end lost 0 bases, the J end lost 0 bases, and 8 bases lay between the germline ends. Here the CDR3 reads CASSLVTPSTDTQYF. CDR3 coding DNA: TGCGCCAGCAGCTTGGTGACTCCTAGCACAGATACGCAGTATTTT.

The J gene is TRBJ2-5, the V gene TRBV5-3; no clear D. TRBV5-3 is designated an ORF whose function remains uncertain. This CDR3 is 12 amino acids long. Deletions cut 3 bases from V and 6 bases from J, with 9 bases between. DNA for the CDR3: TGTGCCAGAAGCTCTACCTATAAGACCCAGTACTTC. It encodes CARSSTYKTQYF.

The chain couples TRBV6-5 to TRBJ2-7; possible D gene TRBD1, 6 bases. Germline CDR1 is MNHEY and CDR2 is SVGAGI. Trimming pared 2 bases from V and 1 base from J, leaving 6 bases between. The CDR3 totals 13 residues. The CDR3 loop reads CASSYGQSYEQYF. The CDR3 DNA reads TGTGCCAGCAGTTACGGACAGTCCTACGAGCAGTACTTC.

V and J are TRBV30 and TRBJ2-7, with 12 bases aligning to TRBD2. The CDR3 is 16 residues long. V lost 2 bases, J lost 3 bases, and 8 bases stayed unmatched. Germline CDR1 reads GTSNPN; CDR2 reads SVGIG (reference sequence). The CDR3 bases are TGTGCCTGGAGTCCGGGACTAGCGGGTACTCTCTACGAGCAGTACTTC. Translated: CAWSPGLAGTLYEQYF. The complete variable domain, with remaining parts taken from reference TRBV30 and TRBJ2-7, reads SQTIHQWPATLVQPVGSPLSLECTVEGTSNPNLYWYRQAAGRGLQLLFYSVGIGQISSEVPQNLSASRPQDRQFILSSKKLLLSDSGFYLCAWSPGLAGTLYEQYFGPGTRLTVT.

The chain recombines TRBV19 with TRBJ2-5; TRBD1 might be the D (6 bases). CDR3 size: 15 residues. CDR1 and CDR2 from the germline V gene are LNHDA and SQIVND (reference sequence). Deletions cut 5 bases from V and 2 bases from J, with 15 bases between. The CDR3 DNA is TGTGCCAGTAGTCCCCGAGGACAGCCTCAAGAGACCCAGTACTTC. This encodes CASSPRGQPQETQYF.